This T cell receptor (beta chain) is drawn from a study of cytomegalovirus exposure and HLA in healthy donors. About this clone: The antigen is undetermined.

The PCR was carried out with 60 Vbeta primers and 13 Jbeta primers. Method: immunoSEQ multiplex PCR; TCRdb's copy keeps in-frame clones and lacks some. The sample holds some 96,000 clones, approximately 80% seen once. V lost 5 bases and J lost 6; bases outside the gene matches: 7. The germline CDR1 and CDR2 sequences are SGHKS and YYEKEE (reference sequence). This CDR3 region has 13 residues. Study results and limitations: Overall, some 160 TCR beta chains were annotated as cytomegalovirus-associated.

The TCR sequence derives from a female donor in good health and CMV-seronegative. Sequenced sample: PBMCs. V and J are TRBV5-5 and TRBJ2-7; 8 bases line up with TRBD1. Here the CDR3 DNA reads TGTGCCAGCAGACCGACAGGGGCAGGCGAGCAGTACTTC. Translated, it gives CASRPTGAGEQYF.